This T cell receptor (beta chain) was sequenced in a study of shared T cell receptors in the human thymus. CDR3 size: 16 residues. Germline lookup yields CDR1 MDHEN and CDR2 SYDVKM. V was shortened by 2 bases and J by 0 bases, with 11 bases between the two germline ends. Assay used: immunoSEQ multiplex PCR; TCRdb lists only in-frame clones, some missing. The sample includes some 700,000 clones, more than 75% seen only once; the top ten take about 0.01%. This clone was seen once. This sample was shared with a second study, whose subject was human thymus T cells. That report notes: It was healthy Finnish infants having corrective surgery for congenital heart defects who were the donors. Thymic resections from corrective heart surgery supplied the tissue. In thymic and blood repertoires alike, V and J usage looked biased. Related studies noted strongly shared thymic repertoires across unrelated people.

This clonotype was sampled from a boy under two years old with a congenital heart defect. V gene TRBV28 combines with J gene TRBJ1-5; possibly TRBD1 for D (5 bases). The specimen sequenced was thymocytes. The CDR3 sequence: CASSLGTDYSNQPQHF. For the CDR3, the DNA is TGTGCCAGCAGTTTAGGGACGGACTATAGCAATCAGCCCCAGCATTTT.